In this sample, the clone carrying this TCR beta chain turned up a few times. Its specificity is not known. Researchers gathered lesional scalp punch biopsies and peripheral blood from patients with alopecia areata. V trimming: 0 bases; J trimming: 6 bases; junction bases outside the gene matches: 10. The CDR3 totals 18 residues. Germline CDR1 reads SGHVS; CDR2 reads FQNEAQ. This sample was taken from a study of CD8+ T cells in alopecia areata. cDNA reverse transcribed from extracted RNA served as the sequencing template. TCRdb keeps only in-frame clones here, not all; method: immunoSEQ multiplex PCR. The table has 110,000 or so clones, under 60% seen once. Study results and limitations: Clonality was higher in lesional than normal scalp, especially in alopecia totalis/universalis.

Sample: NKG2D-low CD8+ T cells sorted from blood. The chain employs TRBV7-8 and TRBJ2-2, with 10 bases matching TRBD2. This TCR came from a human donor with alopecia areata. The CDR3 is CASSLATRVAGGPGELFF. DNA for the CDR3: TGTGCCAGCAGCTTAGCGACCCGGGTAGCGGGAGGTCCCGGGGAGCTGTTTTTT.